Following are 4 T cell receptor beta chains from one sample sequenced in a study of tumor-infiltrating lymphocytes in primary liver carcinoma. Total RNA (roughly 550 ng) served as template for TCR beta cDNA synthesis primed by a constant-region primer. For TCR beta, libraries were produced by three nested multiplex PCR rounds using slightly modified ARM-PCR. Two initial PCR rounds of around 10 cycles each paired TRBV1-TRBV30 forward primers with a C-beta reverse primer. One entry per CDR3 protein, called by TCRdb with MiXCR from the multiplex PCR reads. The table lists 90,000 to 140,000 distinct CDR3 sequences, about four fifths of them singletons, with under 25% in the top ten. From around 18-30 mg of unsorted bulk tissue, DNA and RNA were co-extracted together. Material: liver tumor tissue from sampling region 3. Subset meaning: tumor region T3, left-lateral pole. These receptors came from a man aged 35 to 55 with primary liver carcinoma and hepatitis B virus infection.

The chain joins TRBV2 to TRBJ2-2; a weak D match, TRBD1 (5 bases). Trimming took 10 bases from V and 2 from J, leaving 17 bases between them. The CDR3 contains 15 residues. Germline CDR1 and CDR2: SNHLY and FYNNEI. The CDR3 DNA follows: TGTGCCAACAGCCCGACAGTCTCAAACACCGGGGAGCTGTTTTTT. This encodes CANSPTVSNTGELFF.

As for this clonotype: One end of the junction varies from germline; a read error may be responsible. This rearrangement joins TRBV12-3 or TRBV12-4 to TRBJ2-7, with 9 bases identical to TRBD2. The CDR3 loop spans 14 amino acids. The CDR3 sequence: CASNRAGGAYDQYF. For the CDR3, the DNA is TGTGCCAGCAATCGAGCGGGAGGCGCCTACGACCAGTACTTC.

In the case of this clonotype: One end of the junction fails to match germline, which may point to a read error. V usage is TRBV6-6 and J usage is TRBJ1-2, with 7 positions matching TRBD1. Looked up from germline, CDR1 is MNHNY and CDR2 is SVGAGI (reference sequence). CDR3 length equals 14 residues. CDR3 in amino acids: CASCPDRDSYGYIF. CDR3 nucleotide sequence: TGTGCCAGCTGCCCCGACAGGGACTCCTATGGCTACATCTTC.

This clonotype came up once. V and J are TRBV11-1 and TRBJ2-7; D uncertain. V was trimmed by 1 base and J by 4 bases, leaving 20 bases between them. Germline V gene data show CDR1 as SGHAT and CDR2 as FQDESV (reference sequence). The CDR3 is 17 amino acids. The chain's CDR3 is CASSLGPASESSYEQYF. CDR3 sequence (DNA): TGTGCCAGCAGCTTAGGGCCTGCGAGTGAAAGCTCATACGAGCAGTACTTC.